Following are 18 T cell receptor beta chains from one sample sequenced in a study of blood T cell repertoires in COVID-19. Here immunoSEQ multiplex PCR was the method, and the copy in TCRdb shows in-frame clones only, minus some. The profile covers roughly 300,000 clones, with 70% to 90% appearing a single time and under 6.5% taken by the ten largest. Sequencing was performed on peripheral blood. The receptors shown here come from a man younger than 35 who had recovered from COVID-19.

Regarding this clone: Other DNA sequences of this sample code for an identical CDR3. This chain connects TRBV9 to TRBJ1-2; 7 bases line up with TRBD1. The V gene end was trimmed by 2 bases and the J gene end by 7 bases; junction bases not matched to a gene: 2. This CDR3 contains 12 residues. CDR1 is SGDLS and CDR2 is YYNGEE in the germline V gene. Here the CDR3 reads CASSVAGGGYTF. In DNA, the CDR3 is TGTGCCAGCAGCGTTGCAGGGGGTGGCTACACCTTC.

The rearrangement joins TRBV24-1 to TRBJ2-1; 8 positions agree with TRBD2. The CDR3 loop spans 12 amino acids. Germline V gene sequence: CDR1 KGHDR, CDR2 SFDVKD. V lost 8 bases and J lost 6; bases outside the gene matches: 2. The CDR3 DNA follows: TGTGCCACCATGGGACTAGGCAATGAGCAGTTCTTC. Translation gives CATMGLGNEQFF.

J is TRBJ1-4 and V is TRBV7-2; 9 nucleotides align to TRBD1. V shed 5 bases and J 7 bases; nucleotides not matched to a gene: 8. The CDR3 sequence is 15 residues long. Germline V lookup: CDR1 SGHTA, CDR2 FQGNSA. CDR3 sequence: CASSPSQGAAEKLFF. The CDR3 DNA sequence: TGTGCCAGCAGCCCCTCACAGGGGGCAGCTGAAAAACTGTTTTTT.

The chain links TRBV30 to TRBJ1-2; 9 nucleotides line up with TRBD1. CDR1 GTSNPN and CDR2 SVGIG come from the germline V gene (reference sequence). The V and J ends lost 3 bases and 3 bases, in that order; junction bases with no gene match: 11. The CDR3 has 16 amino acids. The CDR3 sequence: CAWRSVDRGAYYGYTF. DNA of the CDR3: TGTGCCTGGAGAAGTGTGGACAGGGGAGCTTACTATGGCTACACCTTC.

Here the CDR3 reads CATKTGLNTEAFF. DNA for the CDR3: TGTGCCACCAAAACGGGGTTAAACACTGAAGCTTTCTTT. The chain joins TRBV15 to TRBJ1-1; D is undetermined. Germline V gene data show CDR1 as LNHNV and CDR2 as YYDKDF (reference sequence). The length of the CDR3 is 13 residues. The V and J ends lost 7 bases and 2 bases respectively, with 11 bases between them.

This clone appeared a few times. The chain combines TRBV24-1 with TRBJ2-1, with TRBD1 as a possible D gene (5 bases). V was clipped by 4 bases and J by 15 bases, with 12 bases between them. This CDR3 region has 11 residues. In germline, CDR1 is KGHDR, CDR2 SFDVKD. For the CDR3, the DNA is TGTGCCACCAGTGAACGGACATCCTGGTTCTTC. Residues: CATSERTSWFF.

This chain uses TRBV9 with TRBJ2-1; D is unclear. The V and J ends lost 0 bases and 3 bases respectively, with 10 bases between them. Per the germline V gene, CDR1 is SGDLS and CDR2 is YYNGEE. The CDR3 contains 15 residues. The CDR3 here is CASSVAQAVYNEQFF. The CDR3 bases are TGTGCCAGCAGCGTAGCCCAGGCCGTCTACAATGAGCAGTTCTTC.

The rearrangement joins TRBV10-3 to TRBJ1-1, with unresolved D. V was trimmed by 6 bases and J by 4 bases, leaving 15 bases between them. The CDR3 is made up of 14 amino acids. CDR1 is ENHRY and CDR2 is SYGVKD in the germline V gene. The CDR3 DNA reads TGTGCCATCAGAAATCAGAGGGATGGCACTGAAGCTTTCTTT. It is translated as CAIRNQRDGTEAFF.

The rearrangement links TRBV25-1 to TRBJ1-1; a possible D gene is TRBD1 (6 bases). This CDR3 spans 13 amino acids. The germline V gene encodes CDR1 MGHDK and CDR2 SYGVNS. V was pared by 7 bases and J by 4 bases, with 13 bases between. This CDR3 reads CASTNRVGTEAFF. CDR3 bases: TGTGCCAGCACAAACAGGGTAGGCACTGAAGCTTTCTTT.

This clone has a handful of counts. The chain employs TRBV5-8 and TRBJ2-1; possible D gene TRBD2, 5 bases. In germline, CDR1 is SGHTS, CDR2 YDEGEE. The V end lost 0 bases, the J end lost 10 bases, and 11 bases lay between the germline ends. The CDR3 is 13 amino acids. The CDR3 region has the DNA TGTGCCAGCAGCTTGGACCCCGGGGTCGAGCAGTTCTTC. As protein: CASSLDPGVEQFF.

This clone was found once. The V call is TRBV13, the J call TRBJ1-2; 8 nucleotides line up with TRBD1. The J segment lost 6 bases and the V segment lost 7 bases, leaving 13 bases of the junction unmatched. The germline gives CDR1 PRHDT, CDR2 FYEKMQ (reference sequence). The CDR3 length is 15 residues. The CDR3 loop reads CASNPYRDRRDGYTF. CDR3 bases: TGTGCCAGCAACCCCTACCGGGACAGGAGAGATGGCTACACCTTC.

The chain employs TRBV5-1 and TRBJ2-1; 7 bases line up with TRBD1. The J segment lost 2 bases and the V segment lost 0 bases, leaving 2 bases of the junction unmatched. The germline CDR1 and CDR2 sequences are SGHRS and YFSETQ. CDR3 length: 15 residues. In DNA, the CDR3 is TGCGCCAGCAGCTTGGAACAGGGGCCCTACAATGAGCAGTTCTTC. As protein: CASSLEQGPYNEQFF.

The rearrangement joins TRBV10-3 to TRBJ2-7; 11 bases are shared with TRBD2. This CDR3 region has 13 residues. Germline V gene sequence: CDR1 ENHRY, CDR2 SYGVKD. V shed 6 bases, J shed 5 bases, and the junction held 3 bases outside the gene matches. CDR3 sequence: CAISHSGRDEQYF. The CDR3 bases are TGTGCCATCAGCCATAGCGGGAGGGACGAGCAGTACTTC.

The rearrangement joins TRBV18 to TRBJ1-1, with 10 nucleotides matching TRBD1. The CDR3 has 15 residues. J was trimmed by 3 bases and V by 2 bases; bases with no gene match: 3. The germline V gene encodes CDR1 KGHSH and CDR2 LQKENI. DNA of the CDR3: TGTGCCAGCTCACCAGGGGGACAGGGGTACACTGAAGCTTTCTTT. Translation: CASSPGGQGYTEAFF. The complete variable domain, with remaining parts taken from reference TRBV18 and TRBJ1-1, reads NAGVMQNPRHLVRRRGQEARLRCSPMKGHSHVYWYRQLPEEGLKFMVYLQKENIIDESGMPKERFSAEFPKEGPSILRIQQVVRGDSAAYFCASSPGGQGYTEAFFGQGTRLTVV.

This clone occurred a few times. The chain couples TRBV2 to TRBJ2-5; D is perhaps TRBD2 (7 bases). Looked up from germline, CDR1 is SNHLY and CDR2 is FYNNEI. CDR3 length: 18 residues. V lost 1 base to trimming and J lost 5 bases, with 23 bases between them. The CDR3 loop is CASSEGVLARGAGETQYF. In nucleotides, the CDR3 is TGTGCCAGCAGTGAAGGCGTGCTGGCCCGGGGGGCAGGGGAGACCCAGTACTTC.

The rearrangement uses TRBV25-1 and TRBJ1-2; D might be TRBD1 (6 bases). Trimming shortened V by 0 bases and J by 8 bases, and 16 bases separated the two germline ends. This CDR3 comprises 15 residues. CDR1 and CDR2 from the germline V gene are MGHDK and SYGVNS. The CDR3 DNA reads as TGTGCCAGCAGTGAATACGACGGGGACACTGGGGGCTACACCTTC. Protein: CASSEYDGDTGGYTF.

The rearrangement uses TRBV9 and TRBJ2-7; 7 bases are shared with TRBD1. This CDR3 has 15 residues. Per the germline V gene, CDR1 is SGDLS and CDR2 is YYNGEE. The V segment lost 3 bases and the J segment 3 bases; nucleotides outside the gene matches: 9. The CDR3 sequence is CASSAFGGQHYEQYF. CDR3 nucleotides: TGTGCCAGCAGCGCCTTTGGGGGACAGCACTACGAGCAGTACTTC.

The chain employs TRBV24-1 and TRBJ1-5; possible D gene TRBD1, 6 bases. The CDR3 sequence is 12 residues long. CDR1 is KGHDR, CDR2 SFDVKD, per germline. With 9 bases removed from V and 9 bases from J, the gap between germline ends came to 14 bases. CDR3: CATDRCLAPQHF. CDR3 sequence (DNA): TGTGCCACCGACAGGTGTTTGGCGCCCCAGCATTTT.